This T cell receptor beta chain was recorded in a study of T-cell memory formation after mild COVID-19. Study information: TCR clusters largely stayed donor specific.

Sample barcodes and UMIs were carried by the TCR alpha and TCR beta cDNA libraries that 5'RACE generated with constant-segment primers. In TCRdb, the 5' RACE reads were re-called with MiXCR into one record per CDR3 protein. The sample shows 100,000 to 130,000 distinct CDR3 sequences, about a sixth of them seen only once. Germline V gene sequence: CDR1 SEHNR, CDR2 FQNEAQ (reference sequence). The CDR3 consists of 14 residues. V was clipped by 3 bases and J by 7 bases; unmatched bases: 4. This clonotype was recorded a few times. The rearrangement joins TRBV7-9 to TRBJ1-5, with 9 positions matching TRBD1. Sequencing input: PBMCs or a T cell subset sorted from them (not recorded which). The TCR sequence derives from a man younger than 35 who had mild COVID-19 (a few samples of this study predate the infection). Cell type and time point are not known. The DNA for the CDR3 is TGTGCCAGCAGCTTGGGACAGGGCACGCAGCCCCAGCATTTT. As protein: CASSLGQGTQPQHF.